A single sample gave rise to the 20 T cell receptor beta chains below, sequenced in a study of blood T cell repertoires in COVID-19. Repertoires were generated with immunoSEQ multiplex PCR, while TCRdb's copy carries only in-frame clones and drops some. The sample carries a few hundred thousand clones, approximately 93% recorded once. Sequences were obtained from PBMCs or T cells enriched from blood (not recorded which). The receptors were sampled from a woman aged 35 to 49 who had been exposed to COVID-19.

CDR3 region: CASSVGDSITGELFF. CDR3 coding DNA: TGTGCCAGCAGCGTAGGGGACAGCATCACCGGGGAGCTGTTTTTT. This chain joins TRBV9 and TRBJ2-2, with 7 bases fitting TRBD1. J lost 4 bases, V lost 0 bases, and 3 bases had no gene match. This CDR3 has 15 residues. CDR1 SGDLS and CDR2 YYNGEE come from the germline V gene.

V is TRBV11-3 and J is TRBJ2-1; 9 positions agree with TRBD1. Germline loops: CDR1 SGHNT, CDR2 YENEEA. V gave up 6 bases and J gave up 9 bases; unmatched junction bases: 9. This CDR3 spans 14 amino acids. In nucleotides, the CDR3 is TGTGCCAGCAGTAAGGGACAGGGTGTAGGTGAGCAGTTCTTC. Protein product: CASSKGQGVGEQFF. The full variable domain, rest sourced from reference TRBV11-3 and TRBJ2-1, is EAGVVQSPRYKIIEKKQPVAFWCNPISGHNTLYWYLQNLGQGPELLIRYENEEAVDDSQLPKDRFSAERLKGVDSTLKIQPAELGDSAVYLCASSKGQGVGEQFFGPGTRLTVL.

The V gene is TRBV9, the J gene TRBJ2-1; TRBD1 matches at 10 bases. The length of the CDR3 is 15 residues. Germline V gives CDR1 SGDLS, CDR2 YYNGEE. V gave up 3 bases and J gave up 3 bases; unmatched junction bases: 3. This CDR3 is CASSARDRGYNEQFF. DNA of the CDR3: TGTGCCAGCAGCGCCCGGGACAGGGGCTACAATGAGCAGTTCTTC.

The chain links TRBV15 to TRBJ1-1; possible D gene TRBD1, 5 bases. Trimming took off 3 bases at V and 5 bases at J, with 10 bases between the two ends. The CDR3 covers 13 residues. CDR1 LNHNV and CDR2 YYDKDF come from the germline V gene (reference sequence). The chain's CDR3 is CATSSTGQTEAFF. CDR3 DNA: TGTGCCACCAGCAGCACAGGTCAAACTGAAGCTTTCTTT.

V usage is TRBV5-4 and J usage is TRBJ2-1, with 16 positions matching TRBD2. CDR1 and CDR2 (germline): SGHNT, YYREEE (reference sequence). The CDR3 is 18 amino acids. Trimming cost V 3 bases and J 1 base; bases outside gene matches: 4. Here the CDR3 DNA reads TGTGCCAGCAGCTCCGGGACTAGCGGGGGGGGGTCCTACAATGAGCAGTTCTTC. This codes for CASSSGTSGGGSYNEQFF.

The chain combines TRBV20-1 with TRBJ2-1, with 9 bases that match TRBD2. Germline V gives CDR1 DFQATT, CDR2 SNEGSKA (reference sequence). CDR3 size: 16 residues. V lost 3 bases, J lost 10 bases, and 16 bases stayed unmatched. This chain's CDR3 is CSASGRTAGGTGEQFF. DNA of the CDR3: TGCAGTGCTAGTGGACGTACGGCGGGGGGGACTGGGGAGCAGTTCTTC.

This clone was seen a single time. CDR3 sequence: CASCPKGNSGNTIYF. The CDR3, as DNA: TGTGCCAGCTGCCCGAAGGGGAATTCGGGAAACACCATATATTTT. The chain carries TRBV27 and TRBJ1-3; weak D call: TRBD1 (5 bases). V lost 8 bases and J lost 4, with 18 bases in between. The germline V gene has CDR1 MNHEY and CDR2 SMNVEV (reference sequence). The CDR3 loop spans 15 amino acids.

This clone was counted once. The CDR3 DNA is TGTGCCTGGAGCTTCATGGACAGGGAGCTGAACACCATATATTTT. Protein: CAWSFMDRELNTIYF. The chain has TRBV30 and TRBJ1-3; 8 nucleotides line up with TRBD1. V trimming: 3 bases; J trimming: 7 bases; junction bases outside the gene matches: 11. The germline V gene has CDR1 GTSNPN and CDR2 SVGIG (reference sequence). The CDR3 is 15 residues long.

The chain carries TRBV5-1 and TRBJ1-1; D is ambiguous. CDR3 length: 14 residues. V was shortened by 1 base and J by 4 bases, with 11 bases between the two germline ends. Looked up from germline, CDR1 is SGHRS and CDR2 is YFSETQ. CDR3 residues: CASSLLRESTEAFF. The CDR3, as DNA: TGCGCCAGCAGCTTGTTACGGGAAAGCACTGAAGCTTTCTTT.

There are a few counts of this clone. The V gene is TRBV7-9, the J gene TRBJ2-1; 8 nucleotides agree with TRBD1. The length of the CDR3 is 16 residues. In germline, CDR1 is SEHNR, CDR2 FQNEAQ (reference sequence). The ends lost 1 base at V and 3 bases at J; junction bases unmatched: 5. The CDR3 loop reads CASSLGGQDFYNEQFF. The CDR3 DNA follows: TGTGCCAGCAGCTTAGGGGGACAGGACTTCTACAATGAGCAGTTCTTC.

This clone occurred once. At the DNA level, this CDR3 is encoded by other sequences in the same sample as well. CDR3 in amino acids: CASSFQGSYNEQFF. The CDR3 nucleotides read TGTGCCAGCAGCTTTCAGGGGTCCTACAATGAGCAGTTCTTC. This rearrangement joins TRBV11-2 to TRBJ2-1; D possibly corresponds to TRBD1 (6 bases). The germline V and J ends were trimmed by 3 bases and 1 base, with 7 bases remaining between them. CDR1 and CDR2 (germline): SGHAT, FQNNGV. CDR3 length: 14 amino acids. Full variable domain (remainder filled in from reference TRBV11-2 and TRBJ2-1): EAGVAQSPRYKIIEKRQSVAFWCNPISGHATLYWYQQILGQGPKLLIQFQNNGVVDDSQLPKDRFSAERLKGVDSTLKIQPAKLEDSAVYLCASSFQGSYNEQFFGPGTRLTVL.

The chain joins TRBV5-4 to TRBJ2-5, with 7 nucleotides matching TRBD2. Germline CDR1 reads SGHNT; CDR2 reads YYREEE (reference sequence). This CDR3 contains 15 residues. V was pared by 9 bases and J by 3 bases, with 14 bases of the junction left unmatched. CDR3 nucleotide sequence: TGTGCCATACAACGTAGCGGGTACTCCAAAGAGACCCAGTACTTC. Translating it yields CAIQRSGYSKETQYF.

The gene calls are TRBV25-1 and TRBJ2-6; weak D call: TRBD2 (5 bases). The germline CDR1 and CDR2 sequences are MGHDK and SYGVNS. The CDR3 length is 17 residues. V lost 3 bases to trimming and J lost 4 bases, with 16 bases between them. This CDR3 is CASSEMGEGSGANVLTF. As DNA, the CDR3 is TGTGCCAGCAGTGAGATGGGAGAGGGCTCCGGGGCCAACGTCCTGACTTTC.

V and J are TRBV15 and TRBJ2-7; D is perhaps TRBD2 (5 bases). The V and J ends lost 0 bases and 1 base respectively, with 10 bases between them. From germline, CDR1 is LNHNV and CDR2 YYDKDF (reference sequence). The CDR3 totals 15 residues. The CDR3 nucleotides are TGTGCCACCAGCAGAGATCGGGGATCTTCCTACGAGCAGTACTTC. The encoded protein is CATSRDRGSSYEQYF.

The chain couples TRBV11-2 to TRBJ2-7; D unresolved. Germline loops: CDR1 SGHAT, CDR2 FQNNGV. The CDR3 contains 12 residues. The V gene lost 5 bases and the J gene lost 3 bases, with 8 bases spanning the gap. CDR3 region: CASSPRGYEQYF. Here the CDR3 DNA reads TGTGCCAGCAGCCCCAGAGGCTACGAGCAGTACTTC.

This rearrangement joins TRBV30 to TRBJ1-2; unclear D gene. The germline V and J ends were trimmed by 5 bases and 7 bases, with 20 bases remaining between them. The CDR3 covers 14 residues. The V gene's germline CDR1 is GTSNPN and CDR2 SVGIG (reference sequence). The CDR3: CAWDRIGGSGGYTF. CDR3 nucleotides: TGTGCCTGGGACCGGATCGGAGGAAGTGGTGGCTACACCTTC.

The V gene is TRBV27, the J gene TRBJ1-2; the D gene is possibly TRBD1 (6 bases). The CDR3 spans 16 residues. V lost 5 bases, J lost 0 bases, and 16 bases lay in between. Germline V gives CDR1 MNHEY, CDR2 SMNVEV (reference sequence). DNA for the CDR3: TGTGCCAGCAGTCCCCCCGGGACACCAGCTAACTATGGCTACACCTTC. Protein: CASSPPGTPANYGYTF.

The chain employs TRBV29-1 and TRBJ1-2, with 11 bases that match TRBD1. The length of the CDR3 is 13 residues. The germline gives CDR1 SQVTM, CDR2 ANQGSEA. V shed 7 bases, J shed 2 bases, and the junction held 3 bases outside the gene matches. The CDR3 coding sequence is TGCAGCGGTGGGGACAGGGGGAACTATGGCTACACCTTC. It encodes CSGGDRGNYGYTF.

The genes are TRBV5-1 and TRBJ1-2; no reliable D call. The V end was cut by 4 bases, the J end by 4 bases, with 8 bases between. Germline V CDR1 and CDR2: SGHRS, YFSETQ. This CDR3 has 12 amino acids. CDR3 DNA sequence: TGCGCCAGCAGCACTGGAGCCTATGGCTACACCTTC. This encodes CASSTGAYGYTF.

This clone was seen once. The rearrangement uses TRBV30 and TRBJ1-4, with D hard to call. Trimming cost V 3 bases and J 8 bases, with 7 bases left between them. The CDR3 consists of 11 residues. The germline CDR1 and CDR2 sequences are GTSNPN and SVGIG (reference sequence). Here the CDR3 DNA reads TGTGCCTGGAGCAACTCGGAAAAACTGTTTTTT. It yields the protein CAWSNSEKLFF.